This T cell receptor beta chain was retrieved from a study of blood T cells in healthy people across ages (dated by TCRdb to about 2015). Notes on the research overall: In model experiments, template switching captured roughly one uniquely barcoded TCR beta cDNA molecule for every two T cells. For two donors (one aged 18 to 30 and one aged 80 or older), the study analyzed two additional independent replicas of 1 million unique cDNA reads from the same blood draw. Donors were grouped into four age groups: young (average approximately 15 years), middle-aged (approximately 41), aged (over 55) and long-lived (less than 85). Using deep sequencing normalized with unique cDNA molecular identifiers, the study measured how TCR beta repertoire diversity changes with age. Donors of different ages were randomly distributed across sequencing lanes to avoid experimental bias.

The protocol used for the library was 5' RACE. The sequencer was an Illumina HiSeq 2500. A second roughly 6 to 11 cycle PCR used a sample-barcoded 5' primer and a J-beta primer mix. A template-switch 5' adaptor carrying 12 random nucleotides introduced a unique molecular identifier onto each TCR beta cDNA molecule. At least 3 million CDR3-containing paired-end reads were obtained from each sample. All of the RNA was converted into first-strand cDNA using the Mint cDNA synthesis kit, with a TRBC-specific oligonucleotide serving as the primer. After uracil-DNA glycosylase treatment, a first 18-cycle PCR used universal primers M1SS and BC2_uni_R on all cDNA. In the source study's methods: For normalization, 1 million high-quality reads, each with a distinct molecular identifier, were randomly selected from each sample. Instead of being binned into consensus sequences, reads with shared molecular identifiers were discarded. MiTCR, with a Q25 quality threshold and the strictest error-elimination algorithm, was used for CDR3 identification, clonotype clustering and error correction. A nonparametric unseen species model with Euler transformation was used to estimate a lower bound on total TCR beta diversity. Using fastp at Q25 and MiXCR, TCRdb reprocessed the public reads and kept productive beta chains. Every entry covers one CDR3 protein and lists the most common genes and DNA from its rows. The authors' filters were not applied to this entry. The sample contains hundreds of thousands of distinct CDR3 sequences, about 61% of them found a single time. Of the sample, roughly 26% is held by the ten largest clones.

Here is what the overall study found, with its caveats: Compared with the aged group, the long-lived group had more naive CD4+ T cells, fewer expanded clones and increased TCR diversity, a pattern suggesting age selection. Conclusive comparison of naive and antigen-experienced compartments was prevented by the profiling of bulk unsorted PBMCs. A strong correlation was found between observed TCR beta diversity and the percentage of naive T cells measured by flow cytometry. Because the CMV infection status of the donors was unknown, age-related changes in expanded clonotypes may potentially have been confounded. As age increased, observed TCR beta diversity per million T cells dropped in a roughly linear way, and a significant reduction was already evident by age 40. Total diversity estimates from one million sequenced T cells were considered lower bounds and underestimates.

A note on this clonotype: Its antigen specificity is not known. There are no base qualities to consult, and no much larger clone falls within one base.

Reading from cysteine to phenylalanine, the CDR3 counts 14 amino acids. The sequence is cut down to CDR3 DNA, 42 bases in frame from base 1. The germline V gene (reference sequence) supplies CDR1 SEHNR and CDR2 FQNEAQ. V is cut by 11 bases and J by 1 base, and the space between the germline ends is 12 bases. The donors were under 40 Caucasian individuals from Russia, aged 6 to 90 years, who were systemically healthy. Each donor gave 8 to 10 milliliters of peripheral blood, drawn into EDTA-treated Vacutainer tubes. Ficoll-Paque density-gradient centrifugation was used to isolate PBMCs, with at least 6 million per sample. Trizol reagent was used to extract total RNA from the PBMCs, yielding at least 6 micrograms per sample. The percentages of naive CD45RAhigh/CD27high T cells were determined by flow cytometry on a PBMC aliquot from every donor.

Sequencing was performed on blood. This chain is built from TRBV7-9 and TRBJ2-6; the D gene is not confidently resolved. This receptor was obtained from a man aged 35-49 years in good health. The DNA sequence is as follows: TGTGCCGGATCTTACGGGTCTGGGGCCAACGTCCTGACTTTC. Its coded protein is CAGSYGSGANVLTF.